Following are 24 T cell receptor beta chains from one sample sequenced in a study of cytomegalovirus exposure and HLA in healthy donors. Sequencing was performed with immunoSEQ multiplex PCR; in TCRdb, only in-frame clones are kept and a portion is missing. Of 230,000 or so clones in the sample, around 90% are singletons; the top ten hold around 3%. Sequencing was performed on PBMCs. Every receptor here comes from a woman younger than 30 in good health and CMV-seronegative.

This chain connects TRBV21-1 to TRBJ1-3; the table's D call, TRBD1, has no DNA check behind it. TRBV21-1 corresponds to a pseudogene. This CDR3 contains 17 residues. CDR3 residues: CASSKVGQGLSGNTIYF. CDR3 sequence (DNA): TGTGCCAGCAGCAAAGTAGGCCAGGGTTTGTCTGGAAACACCATATATTTT.

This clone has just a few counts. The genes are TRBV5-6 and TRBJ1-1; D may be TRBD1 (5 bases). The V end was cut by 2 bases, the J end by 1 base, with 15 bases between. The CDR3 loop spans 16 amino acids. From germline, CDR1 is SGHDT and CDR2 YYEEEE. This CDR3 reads CASSFRSGQGNTEAFF. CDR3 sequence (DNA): TGTGCCAGCAGCTTTCGATCTGGGCAGGGGAACACTGAAGCTTTCTTT.

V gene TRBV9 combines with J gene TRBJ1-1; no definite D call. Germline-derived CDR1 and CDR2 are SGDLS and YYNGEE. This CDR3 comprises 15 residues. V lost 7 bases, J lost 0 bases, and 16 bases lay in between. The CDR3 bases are TGTGCCAGCGGCCCAGTTAATACCATGAACACTGAAGCTTTCTTT. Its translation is CASGPVNTMNTEAFF.

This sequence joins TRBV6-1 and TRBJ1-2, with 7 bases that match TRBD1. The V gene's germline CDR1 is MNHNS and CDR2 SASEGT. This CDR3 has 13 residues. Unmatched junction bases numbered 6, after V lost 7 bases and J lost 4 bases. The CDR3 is CASKGRGAYGYTF. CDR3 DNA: TGTGCCAGCAAGGGCAGGGGGGCCTATGGCTACACCTTC.

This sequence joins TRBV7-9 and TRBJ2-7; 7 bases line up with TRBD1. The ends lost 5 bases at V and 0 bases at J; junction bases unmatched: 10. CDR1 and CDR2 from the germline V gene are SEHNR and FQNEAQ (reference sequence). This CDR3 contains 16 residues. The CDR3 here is CASSIPAQGSSYEQYF. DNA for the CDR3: TGTGCCAGCAGCATACCAGCACAGGGGAGCTCCTACGAGCAGTACTTC. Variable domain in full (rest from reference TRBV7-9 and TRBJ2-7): DTGVSQNPRHKITKRGQNVTFRCDPISEHNRLYWYRQTLGQGPEFLTYFQNEAQLEKSRLLSDRFSAERPKGSFSTLEIQRTEQGDSAMYLCASSIPAQGSSYEQYFGPGTRLTVT.

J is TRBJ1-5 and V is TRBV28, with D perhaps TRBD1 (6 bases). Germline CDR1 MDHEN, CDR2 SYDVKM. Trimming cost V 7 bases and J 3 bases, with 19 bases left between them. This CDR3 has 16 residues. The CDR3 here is CASTAPSGQFNQPQHF. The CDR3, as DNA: TGTGCCAGCACCGCCCCAAGCGGACAGTTCAATCAGCCCCAGCATTTT. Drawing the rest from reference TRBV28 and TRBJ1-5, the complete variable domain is DVKVTQSSRYLVKRTGEKVFLECVQDMDHENMFWYRQDPGLGLRLIYFSYDVKMKEKGDIPEGYSVSREKKERFSLILESASTNQTSMYLCASTAPSGQFNQPQHFGDGTRLSIL.

The CDR3 DNA sequence: TGCGCCAGCAGCCAAGAGGGCCCCTACGAGCAGTACTTC. Translation gives CASSQEGPYEQYF. V usage is TRBV4-1 and J usage is TRBJ2-7; D is uncertain. V gave up 0 bases and J gave up 2 bases, with 5 bases separating them. Per the germline V gene, CDR1 is MGHRA and CDR2 is YSYEKL. The CDR3 loop spans 13 amino acids.

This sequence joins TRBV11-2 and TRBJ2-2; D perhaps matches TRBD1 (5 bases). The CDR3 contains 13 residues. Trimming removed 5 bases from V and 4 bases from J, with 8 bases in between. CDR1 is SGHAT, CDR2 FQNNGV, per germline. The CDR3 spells CASSGQGTGELFF. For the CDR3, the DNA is TGTGCCAGCAGCGGTCAGGGCACCGGGGAGCTGTTTTTT.

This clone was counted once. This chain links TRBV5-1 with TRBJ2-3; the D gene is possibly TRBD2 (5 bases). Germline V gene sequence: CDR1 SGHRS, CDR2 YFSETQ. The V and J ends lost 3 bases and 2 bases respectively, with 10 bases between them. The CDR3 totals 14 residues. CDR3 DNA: TGCGCCAGCAGCTGGAGAGCGGTCACAGATACGCAGTATTTT. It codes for CASSWRAVTDTQYF.

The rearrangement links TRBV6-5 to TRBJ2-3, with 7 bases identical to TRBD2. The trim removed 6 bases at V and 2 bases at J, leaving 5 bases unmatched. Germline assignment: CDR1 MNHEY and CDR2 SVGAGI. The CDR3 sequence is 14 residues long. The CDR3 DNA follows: TGTGCCAGCAGACTTACTAGCGACACAGATACGCAGTATTTT. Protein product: CASRLTSDTDTQYF.

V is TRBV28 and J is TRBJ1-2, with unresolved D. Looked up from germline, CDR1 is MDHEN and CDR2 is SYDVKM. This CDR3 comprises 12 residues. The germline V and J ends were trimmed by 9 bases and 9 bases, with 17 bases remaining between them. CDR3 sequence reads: CASLGVGKSYTF. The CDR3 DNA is TGTGCCAGTTTGGGAGTCGGGAAGAGCTACACCTTC.

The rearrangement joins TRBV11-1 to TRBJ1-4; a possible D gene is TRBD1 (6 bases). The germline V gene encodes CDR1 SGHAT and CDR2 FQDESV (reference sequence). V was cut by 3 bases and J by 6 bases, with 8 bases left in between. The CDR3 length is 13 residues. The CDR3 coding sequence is TGTGCCAGCAGCTTCGCAGGGGATGAAAAACTGTTTTTT. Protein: CASSFAGDEKLFF.

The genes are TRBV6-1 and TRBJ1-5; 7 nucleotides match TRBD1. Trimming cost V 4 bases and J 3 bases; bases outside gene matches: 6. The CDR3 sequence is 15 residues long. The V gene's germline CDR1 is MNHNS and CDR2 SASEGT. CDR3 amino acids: CASSATGLHNQPQHF. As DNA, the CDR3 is TGTGCCAGCAGTGCGACAGGGTTACACAATCAGCCCCAGCATTTT.

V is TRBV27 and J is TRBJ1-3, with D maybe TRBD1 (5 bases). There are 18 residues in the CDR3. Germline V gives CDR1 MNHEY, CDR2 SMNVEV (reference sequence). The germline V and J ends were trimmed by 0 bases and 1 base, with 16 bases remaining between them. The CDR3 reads CASSLSWAGYDSGNTIYF. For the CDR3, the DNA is TGTGCCAGCAGTTTATCGTGGGCAGGGTACGATTCTGGAAACACCATATATTTT.

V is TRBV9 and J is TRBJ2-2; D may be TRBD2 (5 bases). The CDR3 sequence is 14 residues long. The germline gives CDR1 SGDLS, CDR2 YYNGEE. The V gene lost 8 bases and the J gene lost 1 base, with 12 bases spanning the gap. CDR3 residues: CASRQSGNTGELFF. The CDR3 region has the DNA TGTGCCAGTCGGCAAAGCGGGAACACCGGGGAGCTGTTTTTT.

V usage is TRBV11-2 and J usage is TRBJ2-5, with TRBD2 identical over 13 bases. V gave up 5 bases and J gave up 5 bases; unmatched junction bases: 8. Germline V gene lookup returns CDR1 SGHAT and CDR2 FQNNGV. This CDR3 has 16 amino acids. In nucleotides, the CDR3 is TGTGCCAGCAGCAATCCGGGACTAGCGGGACAGGAGACCCAGTACTTC. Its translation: CASSNPGLAGQETQYF.

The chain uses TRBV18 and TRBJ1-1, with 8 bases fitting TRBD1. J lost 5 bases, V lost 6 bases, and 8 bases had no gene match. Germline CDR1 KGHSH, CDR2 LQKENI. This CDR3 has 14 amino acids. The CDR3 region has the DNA TGTGCCAGCTCCCGTGGACAGGGAGGGACTGAAGCTTTCTTT. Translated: CASSRGQGGTEAFF.

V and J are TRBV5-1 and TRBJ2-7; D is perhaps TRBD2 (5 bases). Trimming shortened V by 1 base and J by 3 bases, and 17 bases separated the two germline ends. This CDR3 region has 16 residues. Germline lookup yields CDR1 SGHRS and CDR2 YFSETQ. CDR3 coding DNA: TGCGCCAGCAGCTTGCACGACGGGGTTTCAGTCTACGAGCAGTACTTC. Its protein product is CASSLHDGVSVYEQYF.

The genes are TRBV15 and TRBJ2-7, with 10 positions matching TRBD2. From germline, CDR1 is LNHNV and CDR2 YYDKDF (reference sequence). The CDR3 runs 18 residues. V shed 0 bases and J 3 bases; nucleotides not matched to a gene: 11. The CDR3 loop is CATSRDRPGLANYYEQYF. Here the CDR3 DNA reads TGTGCCACCAGCAGAGATCGGCCGGGACTAGCGAACTACTACGAGCAGTACTTC.

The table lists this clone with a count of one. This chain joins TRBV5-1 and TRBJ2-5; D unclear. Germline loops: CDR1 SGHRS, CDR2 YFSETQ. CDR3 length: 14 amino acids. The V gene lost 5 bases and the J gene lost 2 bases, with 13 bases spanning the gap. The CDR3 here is CASSEEAAQETQYF. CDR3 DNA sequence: TGCGCCAGCAGTGAGGAAGCAGCTCAAGAGACCCAGTACTTC. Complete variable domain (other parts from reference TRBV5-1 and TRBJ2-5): KAGVTQTPRYLIKTRGQQVTLSCSPISGHRSVSWYQQTPGQGLQFLFEYFSETQRNKGNFPGRFSGRQFSNSRSEMNVSTLELGDSALYLCASSEEAAQETQYFGPGTRLLVL.

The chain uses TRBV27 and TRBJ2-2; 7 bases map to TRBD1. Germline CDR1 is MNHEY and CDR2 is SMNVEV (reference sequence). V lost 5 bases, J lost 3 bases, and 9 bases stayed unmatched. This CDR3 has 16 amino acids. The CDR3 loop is CASSDGQAGYTGELFF. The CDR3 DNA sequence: TGTGCCAGCAGTGATGGACAGGCGGGCTACACCGGGGAGCTGTTTTTT.

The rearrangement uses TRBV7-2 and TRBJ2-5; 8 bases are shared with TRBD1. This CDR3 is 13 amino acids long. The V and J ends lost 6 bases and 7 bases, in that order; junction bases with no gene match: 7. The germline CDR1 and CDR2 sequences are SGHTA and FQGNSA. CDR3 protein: CASSPGGRVTQYF. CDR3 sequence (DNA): TGTGCCAGCAGTCCAGGGGGCCGCGTGACCCAGTACTTC. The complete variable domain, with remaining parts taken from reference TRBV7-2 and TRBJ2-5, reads GAGVSQSPSNKVTEKGKDVELRCDPISGHTALYWYRQSLGQGLEFLIYFQGNSAPDKSGLPSDRFSAERTGGSVSTLTIQRTQQEDSAVYLCASSPGGRVTQYFGPGTRLLVL.

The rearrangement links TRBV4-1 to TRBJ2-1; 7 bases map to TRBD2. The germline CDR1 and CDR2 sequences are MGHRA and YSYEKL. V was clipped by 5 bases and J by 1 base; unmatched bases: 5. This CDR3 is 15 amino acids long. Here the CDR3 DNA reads TGCGCCAGCAGCTTAGCAGCGGGATCCTACAATGAGCAGTTCTTC. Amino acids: CASSLAAGSYNEQFF.

The CDR3 loop is CASALAGGPNEQFF. The CDR3 DNA follows: TGTGCCAGCGCACTAGCGGGAGGGCCCAATGAGCAGTTCTTC. The chain uses TRBV18 and TRBJ2-1; 13 nucleotides agree with TRBD2. CDR1 and CDR2 (germline): KGHSH, LQKENI. After removal of 8 bases from V and 6 bases from J, the junction contained 4 bases not matched to a gene. The CDR3 covers 14 residues.